This is a list of T cell receptor beta chains from one sample in a study of regulatory T cells in long-lasting Graves disease. One entry per CDR3 protein results from TCRdb running MiXCR on the multiplex PCR reads. The sample has around 450,000 distinct CDR3 sequences, about 15% seen once. Separately, the same data were catalogued under a study of T cells in Graves' hyperthyroidism and ophthalmopathy.

Here the sequenced sample was peripheral blood mononuclear cells (PBMCs), taken at new diagnosis, from a patient treated with antithyroid drugs. These TCRs come from a woman aged 40 to 49 with Graves disease. Both conserved end residues are part of each CDR3. A D gene is named only where the DNA matches it firmly. Clone size is not always given. Where it is, it says once, few, many or a class for expanded clones.

d_gene,len,j_gene,abundance,v_gene,CDR3aa,CDR3nt
.,17,TRBJ2-3,many,TRBV14,CASSPIMRDLGTDTQYF,TGTGCCAGCAGCCCCATTATGAGGGACTTGGGCACAGATACGCAGTATTTT
TRBD2,16,TRBJ2-3,many,TRBV11-2,CASRSTSGRATDTQYF,TGTGCCAGCAGATCTACTAGCGGGAGGGCGACAGATACGCAGTATTTT
TRBD2,16,TRBJ2-7,.,TRBV15,CATSRGGLAADYEQYF,TGTGCCACCAGCAGAGGGGGACTAGCGGCCGACTACGAGCAGTACTTC
.,14,TRBJ2-7,.,TRBV13,CASSLGTEGYEQYF,TGTGCCAGCAGCTTAGGGACTGAGGGCTACGAGCAGTACTTC
TRBD1,14,TRBJ1-2,many,TRBV12-3/TRBV12-4,CASSLLGQGGGYTF,TGTGCCAGCAGTTTACTCGGACAGGGCGGGGGCTACACCTTC
.,16,TRBJ1-5,.,TRBV19,CASSIPNMGSNQPQHF,TGTGCCAGTAGTATCCCTAACATGGGGAGCAATCAGCCCCAGCATTTT
TRBD1,14,TRBJ2-1,few,TRBV15,CATQDRGPYNEQFF,TGTGCCACCCAGGACAGGGGGCCCTACAATGAGCAGTTCTTC
TRBD1,16,TRBJ2-1,many,TRBV6-1,CASSLGTGSSYNEQFF,TGTGCCAGCAGTCTCGGGACAGGGAGCTCCTACAATGAGCAGTTCTTC
TRBD1,15,TRBJ2-1,many,TRBV7-2,CASSSRTGEGNEQFF,TGTGCCAGCAGCTCTCGGACAGGGGAGGGAAATGAGCAGTTCTTC
TRBD2,14,TRBJ2-3,many,TRBV7-9,CASSSRTSEGTQYF,TGTGCCAGCAGCTCACGGACTAGTGAGGGTACGCAGTATTTT
TRBD2,16,TRBJ2-7,.,TRBV27,CASSSIPGTSRDEQYF,TGTGCCAGCAGTTCGATCCCCGGGACTAGCCGCGACGAGCAGTACTTC
.,14,TRBJ2-1,many,TRBV3-1,CASSQEDRYNEQFF,TGTGCCAGCAGCCAAGAAGACCGCTACAATGAGCAGTTCTTC
TRBD1,13,TRBJ2-5,.,TRBV20-1,CSARGQGAWTQYF,TGCAGTGCTAGAGGACAGGGGGCTTGGACCCAGTACTTC
.,11,TRBJ1-1,many,TRBV12-3/TRBV12-4,CASSRLTEAFF,TGTGCCAGCAGTCGGCTCACGGAAGCTTTCTTT
TRBD1,14,TRBJ1-5,many,TRBV27,CASSSRQGGQPQHF,TGTGCCAGCAGTTCTAGACAGGGTGGACAGCCCCAGCATTTT
.,16,TRBJ2-3,.,TRBV7-9,CASSLDGGRGGDTQYF,TGTGCCAGCAGCTTAGATGGGGGCCGAGGTGGAGATACGCAGTATTTT
TRBD2,16,TRBJ2-7,many,TRBV5-1,CASRPDIAGGPYEQYF,TGCGCCAGCAGACCTGACATAGCGGGAGGGCCCTACGAGCAGTACTTC
.,12,TRBJ2-5,.,TRBV10-3,CAISESRETQYF,TGTGCCATCAGTGAGTCTAGGGAGACCCAGTACTTC
.,14,TRBJ2-7,many,TRBV7-9,CASSLDGTSYEQYF,TGTGCCAGCAGCTTAGATGGGACTTCCTACGAGCAGTACTTC
TRBD1,15,TRBJ1-5,few,TRBV2,CASRADRGGKQPQHF,TGTGCCAGCAGGGCGGACAGGGGGGGGAAGCAGCCCCAGCATTTT
TRBD1,14,TRBJ2-2,few,TRBV20-1,CSAPGTGGGGELFF,TGCAGTGCTCCTGGGACAGGGGGTGGCGGGGAGCTGTTTTTT
.,15,TRBJ2-5,few,TRBV6-1,CASSLALQGQETQYF,TGTGCCAGCAGCTTGGCTCTACAGGGCCAAGAGACCCAGTACTTC
TRBD2,14,TRBJ2-5,.,TRBV2,CASSPPAGVETQYF,TGTGCCAGCAGCCCTCCAGCGGGAGTAGAGACCCAGTACTTC
.,13,TRBJ1-5,many,TRBV6-5,CASSYDSNQPQHF,TGTGCCAGCAGTTACGATAGCAATCAGCCCCAGCATTTT
.,14,TRBJ2-2,many,TRBV2,CASSERQNTGELFF,TGTGCCAGCAGTGAGCGGCAGAACACCGGGGAGCTGTTTTTT
.,16,TRBJ1-4,.,TRBV3-1,CASSQEGGGTNEKLFF,TGTGCCAGCAGCCAAGAGGGTGGCGGGACTAATGAAAAACTGTTTTTT
.,13,TRBJ1-2,many,TRBV29-1,CSTLRGGTDGYTF,TGCAGCACCTTACGGGGGGGAACTGATGGCTACACCTTC